Given below is one T cell receptor (beta chain) in context. The sample comes from a study of shared clonotypes between healthy human individuals. Germline V gene sequence: CDR1 SEHNR, CDR2 FQNEAQ (reference sequence). The CDR3 is made up of 14 amino acids. Trimming removed 3 bases from V and 8 bases from J, with 16 bases in between. Assay used: immunoSEQ multiplex PCR; TCRdb lists only in-frame clones, some missing. Among 2 million to 3 million clones listed, under 95% were seen once. This TCR was recovered from a man aged 18 to 35 in good health. Some clones in this sample may be carry-over from other donors' samples. Sequencing was done on a sample of naive CD4+ T cells from PBMCs. Subset denoted: CD45RA+ positively selected. The gene calls are TRBV7-9 and TRBJ2-5; D might be TRBD2 (6 bases). CDR3 in DNA: TGTGCCAGCAGCTTGGGGGGTGGTCTAGATACCCAGTACTTC. This codes for CASSLGGGLDTQYF.